This T cell receptor (beta chain) was observed in a study of T cells in Graves' hyperthyroidism and ophthalmopathy. Study-wide results and caveats: Model-based prediction identified ophthalmopathy a median 6.5 months prior to its onset.

Disease duration under 2 months; hyperthyroidism patients were aged 18 to 65. In making diagnoses, clinical symptoms, serum thyroxine and TRAb, thyroid ultrasound and orbital computed tomography were all used. This clonotype was counted a few times. Antigen unknown. RNA transcripts gave rise to amplified TCR beta CDR3 regions. An initial round of RT-PCR targeting the TCR CDR3 relied on the HTBI primer set. TCRdb re-analysed the multiplex PCR reads in MiXCR, keeping a single row per CDR3 protein. Of some 350,000 distinct CDR3 sequences listed, 25% were seen once; the top ten hold around four fifths. The ends were cut back, 4 bases at V and 1 base at J, with 10 bases in the middle. The CDR3 length is 13 residues. Germline loops: CDR1 DFQATT, CDR2 SNEGSKA (reference sequence).

This chain connects TRBV20-1 to TRBJ2-5, with D perhaps TRBD1 (5 bases). Sample: blood. This TCR was recovered from a man aged 45-60 years with Graves' hyperthyroidism. In DNA, the CDR3 is TGCAGTGCTATTTCGCAGGGCCAAGAGACCCAGTACTTC. Its protein product is CSAISQGQETQYF.